This T cell receptor (beta chain) was recovered during a study of blood T cells in healthy people across ages. Whole-study findings and limits: When set beside aged donors, long-lived donors presented more naive CD4+ cells and higher diversity. PBMCs went unsorted, and a conclusive naive versus antigen-experienced comparison was therefore prevented.

Primers used in a second PCR of about 6 to 11 cycles were a sample-barcoded 5' primer and a J-beta primer mix. Any given sample supplied a minimum of 3 million CDR3-containing paired-end reads. From the 5' RACE reads, TCRdb called clonotypes with MiXCR, one entry per CDR3 protein. Of roughly 1.7 million distinct CDR3 sequences listed, about 32% are singletons. Points on this clonotype: Antigen unknown.

The trim removed 0 bases at V and 13 bases at J, leaving 5 bases unmatched. This CDR3 contains 13 residues. The germline V gene encodes CDR1 SGHRS and CDR2 YFSETQ. Sequenced sample: blood. The chain has TRBV5-1 and TRBJ2-4, with 9 bases aligning to TRBD1. The clonotype comes from a woman aged 25 to 39 in good health. The CDR3 protein is CASSLEWTGEQYF. The CDR3 DNA follows: TGCGCCAGCAGCTTGGAGTGGACAGGGGAGCAGTACTTC.